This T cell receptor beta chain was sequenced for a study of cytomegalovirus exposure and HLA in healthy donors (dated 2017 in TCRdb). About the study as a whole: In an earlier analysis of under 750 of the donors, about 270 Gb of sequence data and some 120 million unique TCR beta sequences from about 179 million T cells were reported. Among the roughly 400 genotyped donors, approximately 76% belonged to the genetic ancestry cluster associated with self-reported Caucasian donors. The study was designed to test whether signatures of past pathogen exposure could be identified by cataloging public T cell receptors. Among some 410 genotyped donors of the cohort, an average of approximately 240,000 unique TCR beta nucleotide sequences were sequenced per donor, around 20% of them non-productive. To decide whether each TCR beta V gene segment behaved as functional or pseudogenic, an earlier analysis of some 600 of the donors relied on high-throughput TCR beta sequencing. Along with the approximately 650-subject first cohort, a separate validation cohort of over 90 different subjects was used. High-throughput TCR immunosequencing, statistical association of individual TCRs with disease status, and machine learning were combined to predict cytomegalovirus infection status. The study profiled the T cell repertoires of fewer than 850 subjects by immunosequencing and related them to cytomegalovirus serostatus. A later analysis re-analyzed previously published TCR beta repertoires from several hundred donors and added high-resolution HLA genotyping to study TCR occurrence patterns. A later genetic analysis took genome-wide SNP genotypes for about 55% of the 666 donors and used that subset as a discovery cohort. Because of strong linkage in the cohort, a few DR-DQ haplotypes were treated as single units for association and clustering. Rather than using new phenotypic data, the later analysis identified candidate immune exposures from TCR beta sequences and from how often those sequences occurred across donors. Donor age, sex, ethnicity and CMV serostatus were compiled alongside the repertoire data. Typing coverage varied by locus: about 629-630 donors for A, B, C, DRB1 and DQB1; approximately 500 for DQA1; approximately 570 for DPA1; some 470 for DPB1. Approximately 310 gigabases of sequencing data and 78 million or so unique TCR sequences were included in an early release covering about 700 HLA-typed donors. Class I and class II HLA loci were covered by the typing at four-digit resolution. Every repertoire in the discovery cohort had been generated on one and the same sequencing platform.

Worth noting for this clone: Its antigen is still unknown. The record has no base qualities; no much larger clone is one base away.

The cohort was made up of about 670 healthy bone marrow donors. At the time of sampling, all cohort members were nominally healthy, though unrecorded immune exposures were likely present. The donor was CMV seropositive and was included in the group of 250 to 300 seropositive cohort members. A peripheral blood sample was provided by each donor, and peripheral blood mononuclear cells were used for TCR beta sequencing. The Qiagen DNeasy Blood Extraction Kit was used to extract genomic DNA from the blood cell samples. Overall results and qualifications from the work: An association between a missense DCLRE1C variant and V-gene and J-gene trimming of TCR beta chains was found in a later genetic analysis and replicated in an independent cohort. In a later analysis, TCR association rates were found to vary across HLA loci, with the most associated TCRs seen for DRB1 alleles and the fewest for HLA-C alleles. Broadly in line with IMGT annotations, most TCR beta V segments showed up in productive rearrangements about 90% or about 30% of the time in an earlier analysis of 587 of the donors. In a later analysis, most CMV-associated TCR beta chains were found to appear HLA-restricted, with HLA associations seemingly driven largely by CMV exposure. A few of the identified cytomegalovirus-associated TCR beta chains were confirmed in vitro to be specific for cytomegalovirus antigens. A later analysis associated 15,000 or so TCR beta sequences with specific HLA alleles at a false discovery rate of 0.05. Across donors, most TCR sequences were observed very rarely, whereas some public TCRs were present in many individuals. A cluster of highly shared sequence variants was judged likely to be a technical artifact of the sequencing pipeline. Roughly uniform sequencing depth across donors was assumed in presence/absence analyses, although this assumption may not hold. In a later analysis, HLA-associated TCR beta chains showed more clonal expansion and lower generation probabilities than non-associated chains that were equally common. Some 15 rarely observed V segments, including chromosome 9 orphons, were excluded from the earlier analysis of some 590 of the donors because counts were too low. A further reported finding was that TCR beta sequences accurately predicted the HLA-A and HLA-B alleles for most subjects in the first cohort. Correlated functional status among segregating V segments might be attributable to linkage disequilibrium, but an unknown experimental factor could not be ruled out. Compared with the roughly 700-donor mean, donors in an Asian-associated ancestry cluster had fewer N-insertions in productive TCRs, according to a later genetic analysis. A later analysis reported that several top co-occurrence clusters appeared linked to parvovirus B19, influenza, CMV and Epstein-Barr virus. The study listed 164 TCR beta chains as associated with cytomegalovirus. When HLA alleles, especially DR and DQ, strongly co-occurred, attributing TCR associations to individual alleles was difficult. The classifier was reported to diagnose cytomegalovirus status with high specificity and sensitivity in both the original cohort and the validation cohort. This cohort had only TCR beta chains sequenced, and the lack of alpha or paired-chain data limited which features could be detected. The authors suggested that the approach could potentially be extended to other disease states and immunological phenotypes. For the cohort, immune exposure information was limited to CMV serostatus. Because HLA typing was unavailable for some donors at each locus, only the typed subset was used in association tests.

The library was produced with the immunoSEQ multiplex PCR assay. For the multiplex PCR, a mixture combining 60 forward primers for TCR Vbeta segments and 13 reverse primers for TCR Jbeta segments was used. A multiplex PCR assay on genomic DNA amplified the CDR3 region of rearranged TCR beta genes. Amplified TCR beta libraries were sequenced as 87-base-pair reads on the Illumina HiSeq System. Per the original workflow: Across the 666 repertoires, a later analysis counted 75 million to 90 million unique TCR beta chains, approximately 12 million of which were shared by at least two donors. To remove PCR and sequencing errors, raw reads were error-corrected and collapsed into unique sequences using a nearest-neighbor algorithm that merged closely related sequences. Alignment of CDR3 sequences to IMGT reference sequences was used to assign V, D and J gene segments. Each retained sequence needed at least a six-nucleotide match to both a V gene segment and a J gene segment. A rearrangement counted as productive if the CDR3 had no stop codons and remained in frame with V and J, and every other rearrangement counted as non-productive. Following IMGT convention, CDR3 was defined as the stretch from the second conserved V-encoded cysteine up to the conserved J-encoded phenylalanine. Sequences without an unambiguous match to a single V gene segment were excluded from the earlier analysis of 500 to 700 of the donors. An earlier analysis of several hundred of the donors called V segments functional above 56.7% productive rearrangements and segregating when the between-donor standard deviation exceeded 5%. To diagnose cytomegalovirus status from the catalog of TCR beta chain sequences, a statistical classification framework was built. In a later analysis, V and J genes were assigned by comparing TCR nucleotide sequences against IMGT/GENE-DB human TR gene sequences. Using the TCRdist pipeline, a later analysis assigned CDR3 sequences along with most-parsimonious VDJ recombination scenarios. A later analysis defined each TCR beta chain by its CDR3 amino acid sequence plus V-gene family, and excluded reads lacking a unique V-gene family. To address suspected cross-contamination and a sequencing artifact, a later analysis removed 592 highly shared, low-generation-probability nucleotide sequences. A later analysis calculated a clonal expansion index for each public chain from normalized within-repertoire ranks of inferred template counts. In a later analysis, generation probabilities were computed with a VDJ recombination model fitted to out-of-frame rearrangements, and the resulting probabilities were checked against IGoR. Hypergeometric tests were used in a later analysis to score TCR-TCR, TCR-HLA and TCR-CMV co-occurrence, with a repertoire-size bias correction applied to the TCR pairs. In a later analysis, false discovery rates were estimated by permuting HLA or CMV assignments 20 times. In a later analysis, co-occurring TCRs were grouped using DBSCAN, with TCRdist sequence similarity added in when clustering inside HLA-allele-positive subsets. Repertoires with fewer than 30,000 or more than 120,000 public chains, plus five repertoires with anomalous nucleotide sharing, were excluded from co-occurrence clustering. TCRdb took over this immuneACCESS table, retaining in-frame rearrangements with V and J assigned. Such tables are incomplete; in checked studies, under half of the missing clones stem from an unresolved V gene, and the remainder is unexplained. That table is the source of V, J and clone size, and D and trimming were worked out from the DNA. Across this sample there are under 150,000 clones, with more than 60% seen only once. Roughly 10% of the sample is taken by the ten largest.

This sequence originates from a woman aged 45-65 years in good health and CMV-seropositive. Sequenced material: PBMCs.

CDR3 reads: CASSPRWGEQYF. The DNA sequence is as follows: TGTGCCAGCAGCCCCAGGTGGGGCGAGCAGTACTTC. The chain uses TRBV13 and TRBJ2-5, with no confidently assigned D gene. The end of the DNA is better explained by TRBJ2-7, so the J call may be wrong. Its CDR3 holds 12 amino acids, cysteine through phenylalanine. Here the CDR3 DNA is all that survives: 36 bases in frame from base 1. Via the germline V gene (reference sequence), CDR1 is PRHDT and CDR2 FYEKMQ.